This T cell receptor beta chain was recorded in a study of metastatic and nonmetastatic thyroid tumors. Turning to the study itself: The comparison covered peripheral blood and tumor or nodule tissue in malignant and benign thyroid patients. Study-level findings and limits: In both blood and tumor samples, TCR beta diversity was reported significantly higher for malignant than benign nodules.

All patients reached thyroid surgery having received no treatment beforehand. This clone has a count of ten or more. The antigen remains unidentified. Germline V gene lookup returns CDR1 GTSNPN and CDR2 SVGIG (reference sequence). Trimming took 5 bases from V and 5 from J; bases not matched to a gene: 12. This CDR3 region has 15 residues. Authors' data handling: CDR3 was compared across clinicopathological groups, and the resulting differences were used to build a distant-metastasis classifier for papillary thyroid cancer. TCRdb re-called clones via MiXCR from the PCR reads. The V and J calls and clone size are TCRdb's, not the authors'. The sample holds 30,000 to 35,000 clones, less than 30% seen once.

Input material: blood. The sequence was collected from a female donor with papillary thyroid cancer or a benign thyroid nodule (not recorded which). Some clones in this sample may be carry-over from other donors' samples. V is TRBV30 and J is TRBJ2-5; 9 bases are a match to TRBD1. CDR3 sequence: CAWGPGQGILETQYF. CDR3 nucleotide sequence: TGTGCCTGGGGTCCGGGACAGGGTATCTTGGAGACCCAGTACTTC.